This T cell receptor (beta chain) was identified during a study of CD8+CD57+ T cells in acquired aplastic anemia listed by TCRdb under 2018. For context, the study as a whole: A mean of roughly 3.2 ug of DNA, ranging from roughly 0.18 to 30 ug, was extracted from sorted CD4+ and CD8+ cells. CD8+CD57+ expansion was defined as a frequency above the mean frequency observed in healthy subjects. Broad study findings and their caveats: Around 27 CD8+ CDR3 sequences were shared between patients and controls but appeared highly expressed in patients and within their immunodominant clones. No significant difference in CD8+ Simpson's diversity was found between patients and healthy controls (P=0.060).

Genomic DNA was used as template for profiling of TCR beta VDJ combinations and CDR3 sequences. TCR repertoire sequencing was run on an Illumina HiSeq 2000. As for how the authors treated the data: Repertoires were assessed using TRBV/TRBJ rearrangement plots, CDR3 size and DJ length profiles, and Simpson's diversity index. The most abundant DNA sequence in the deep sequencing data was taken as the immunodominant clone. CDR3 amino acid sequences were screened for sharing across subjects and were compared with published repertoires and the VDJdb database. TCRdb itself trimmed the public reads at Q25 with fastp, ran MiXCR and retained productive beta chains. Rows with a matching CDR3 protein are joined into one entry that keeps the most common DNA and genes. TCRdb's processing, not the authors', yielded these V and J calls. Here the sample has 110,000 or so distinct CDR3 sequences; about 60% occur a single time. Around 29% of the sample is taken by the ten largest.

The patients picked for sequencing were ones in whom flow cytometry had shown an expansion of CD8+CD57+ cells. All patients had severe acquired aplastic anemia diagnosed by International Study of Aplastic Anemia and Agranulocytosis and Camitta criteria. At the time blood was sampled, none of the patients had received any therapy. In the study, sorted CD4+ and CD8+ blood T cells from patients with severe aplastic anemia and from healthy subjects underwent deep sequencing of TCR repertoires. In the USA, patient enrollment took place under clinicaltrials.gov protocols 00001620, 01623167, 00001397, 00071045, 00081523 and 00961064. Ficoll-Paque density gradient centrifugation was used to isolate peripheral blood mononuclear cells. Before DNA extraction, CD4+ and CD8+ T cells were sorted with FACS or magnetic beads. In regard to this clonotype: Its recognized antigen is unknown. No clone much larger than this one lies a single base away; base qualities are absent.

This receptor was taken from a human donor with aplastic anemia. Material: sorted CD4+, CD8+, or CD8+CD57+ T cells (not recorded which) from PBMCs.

The DNA is TGTGCCAGTGGAGGGGACTATGGCTACACCTTC. This codes for CASGGDYGYTF. The V and J segments used are TRBV9 and TRBJ1-2; TRBD1 is perhaps the D gene, given 5 matching bases. Via the germline V gene, CDR1 is SGDLS and CDR2 YYNGEE. Trimming removed 8 bases from V and 3 bases from J, leaving 8 bases between the germline ends. The cysteine opens and the phenylalanine closes a CDR3 of 11 amino acids. Of all the DNA, just the CDR3 is kept, 33 bases in frame from base 1.